What follows is one TCR beta chain and its context. V shed 4 bases and J 0 bases; nucleotides not matched to a gene: 4. The CDR3 has 15 amino acids. Germline CDR1 and CDR2: SGHRS and YFSETQ. The data are from a study of T cells in Graves' hyperthyroidism and ophthalmopathy. Using RNA transcripts as the source, TCR beta CDR3 regions were amplified. TCR CDR3 regions were first amplified by RT-PCR with HTBI primers. TCRdb recomputed calls from the multiplex PCR reads with MiXCR, one row per CDR3 protein. The table has about 400,000 distinct CDR3 sequences, under 15% seen once; the top ten hold roughly 33%.

The V call is TRBV5-1, the J call TRBJ1-1, with TRBD1 identical over 9 bases. The sequence came from a woman in her 30s with Graves' hyperthyroidism. Sequences were obtained from blood. The CDR3 region is CASSGGTGMNTEAFF. The CDR3 nucleotides are TGCGCCAGCAGCGGTGGGACAGGGATGAACACTGAAGCTTTCTTT.